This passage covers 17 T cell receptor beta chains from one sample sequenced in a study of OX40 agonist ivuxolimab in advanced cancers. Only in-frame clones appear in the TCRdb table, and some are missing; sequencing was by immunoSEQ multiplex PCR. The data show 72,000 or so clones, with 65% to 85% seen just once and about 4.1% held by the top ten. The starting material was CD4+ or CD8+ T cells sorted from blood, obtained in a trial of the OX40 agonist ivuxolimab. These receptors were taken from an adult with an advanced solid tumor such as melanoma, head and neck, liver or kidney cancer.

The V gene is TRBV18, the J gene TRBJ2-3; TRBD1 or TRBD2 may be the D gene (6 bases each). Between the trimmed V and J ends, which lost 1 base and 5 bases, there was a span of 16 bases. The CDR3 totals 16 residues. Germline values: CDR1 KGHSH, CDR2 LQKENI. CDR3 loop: CASSPLSGGRGDTQYF. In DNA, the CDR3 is TGTGCCAGCTCACCACTTTCCGGGGGCCGGGGAGATACGCAGTATTTT.

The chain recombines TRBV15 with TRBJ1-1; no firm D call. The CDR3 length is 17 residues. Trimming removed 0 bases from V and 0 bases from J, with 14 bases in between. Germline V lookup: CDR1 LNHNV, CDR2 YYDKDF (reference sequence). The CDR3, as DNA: TGTGCCACCAGCAGAGATATCGGGGTGCCTGTGAACACTGAAGCTTTCTTT. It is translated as CATSRDIGVPVNTEAFF.

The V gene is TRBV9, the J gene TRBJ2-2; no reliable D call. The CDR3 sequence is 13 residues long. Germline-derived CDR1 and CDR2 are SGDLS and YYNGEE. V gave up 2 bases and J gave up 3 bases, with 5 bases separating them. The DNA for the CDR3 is TGTGCCAGCAGCGTCACGTACACCGGGGAGCTGTTTTTT. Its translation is CASSVTYTGELFF.

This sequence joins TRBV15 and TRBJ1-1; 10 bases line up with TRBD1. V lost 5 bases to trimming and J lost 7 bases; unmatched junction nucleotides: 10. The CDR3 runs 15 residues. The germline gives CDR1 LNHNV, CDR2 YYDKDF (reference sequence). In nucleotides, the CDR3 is TGTGCCACCAGCGCCGACAGGGGGCTCTCGGTTGAAGCTTTCTTT. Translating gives CATSADRGLSVEAFF.

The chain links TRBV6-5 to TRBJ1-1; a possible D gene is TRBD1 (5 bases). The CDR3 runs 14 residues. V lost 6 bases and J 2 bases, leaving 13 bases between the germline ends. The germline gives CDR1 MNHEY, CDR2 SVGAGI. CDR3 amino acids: CASSSGWGNTEAFF. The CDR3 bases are TGTGCCAGCAGCTCCGGTTGGGGCAACACTGAAGCTTTCTTT.

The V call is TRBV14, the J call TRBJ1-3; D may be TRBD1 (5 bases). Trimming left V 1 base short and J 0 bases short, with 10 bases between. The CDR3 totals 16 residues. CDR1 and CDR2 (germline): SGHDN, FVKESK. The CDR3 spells CASSQVGGSSGNTIYF. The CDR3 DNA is TGTGCCAGCAGCCAAGTCGGGGGGTCCTCTGGAAACACCATATATTTT.

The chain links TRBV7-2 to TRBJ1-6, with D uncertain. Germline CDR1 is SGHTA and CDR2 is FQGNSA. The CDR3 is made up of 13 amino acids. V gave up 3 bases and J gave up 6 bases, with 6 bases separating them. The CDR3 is CASSFGPNSPLHF. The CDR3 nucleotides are TGTGCCAGCAGCTTCGGACCTAATTCACCCCTCCACTTT. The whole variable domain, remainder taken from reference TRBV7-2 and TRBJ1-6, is GAGVSQSPSNKVTEKGKDVELRCDPISGHTALYWYRQSLGQGLEFLIYFQGNSAPDKSGLPSDRFSAERTGGSVSTLTIQRTQQEDSAVYLCASSFGPNSPLHFGNGTRLTVT.

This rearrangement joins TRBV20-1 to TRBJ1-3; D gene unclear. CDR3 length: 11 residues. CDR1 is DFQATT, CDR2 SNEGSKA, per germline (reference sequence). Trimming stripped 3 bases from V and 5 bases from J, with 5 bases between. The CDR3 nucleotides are TGCAGTGCTAGGACTAGAAACACCATATATTTT. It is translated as CSARTRNTIYF.

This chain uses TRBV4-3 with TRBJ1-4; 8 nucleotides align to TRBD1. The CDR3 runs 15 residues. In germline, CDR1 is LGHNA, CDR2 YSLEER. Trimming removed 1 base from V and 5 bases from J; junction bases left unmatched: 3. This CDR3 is CASSQVWTGNEKLFF. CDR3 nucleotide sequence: TGCGCCAGCAGCCAAGTGTGGACAGGGAATGAAAAACTGTTTTTT.

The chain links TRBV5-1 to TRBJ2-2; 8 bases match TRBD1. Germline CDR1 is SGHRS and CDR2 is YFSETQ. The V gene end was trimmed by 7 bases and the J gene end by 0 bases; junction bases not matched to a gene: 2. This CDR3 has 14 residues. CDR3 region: CASRQGTNTGELFF. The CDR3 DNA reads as TGCGCCAGCCGACAGGGGACGAACACCGGGGAGCTGTTTTTT.

CDR3 protein: CASSGTGEHYGYTF. The CDR3 bases are TGTGCCAGCAGCGGTACAGGGGAACACTATGGCTACACCTTC. The V and J genes are TRBV6-5 and TRBJ1-2; 7 bases line up with TRBD1. The ends lost 6 bases at V and 3 bases at J; junction bases unmatched: 7. In germline, CDR1 is MNHEY, CDR2 SVGAGI. This CDR3 spans 14 amino acids.

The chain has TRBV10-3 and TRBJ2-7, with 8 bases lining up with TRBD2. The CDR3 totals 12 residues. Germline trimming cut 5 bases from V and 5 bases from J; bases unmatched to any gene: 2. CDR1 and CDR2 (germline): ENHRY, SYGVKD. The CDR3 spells CAISQLADEQYF. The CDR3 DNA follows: TGTGCCATCAGTCAACTAGCGGACGAGCAGTACTTC.

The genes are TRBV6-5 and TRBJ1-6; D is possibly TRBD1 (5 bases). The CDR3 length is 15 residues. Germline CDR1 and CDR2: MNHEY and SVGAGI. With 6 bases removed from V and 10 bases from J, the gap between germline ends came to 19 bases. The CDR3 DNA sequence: TGTGCCAGCAGGAAGGGAGCGCAGGGAGTATCACCCCTCCACTTT. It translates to CASRKGAQGVSPLHF.

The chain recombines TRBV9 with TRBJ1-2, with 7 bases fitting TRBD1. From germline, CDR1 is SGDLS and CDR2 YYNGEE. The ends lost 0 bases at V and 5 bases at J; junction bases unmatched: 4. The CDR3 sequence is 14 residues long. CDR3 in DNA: TGTGCCAGCAGCGTAGAGGGACAGCGTTATGGCTACACCTTC. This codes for CASSVEGQRYGYTF.

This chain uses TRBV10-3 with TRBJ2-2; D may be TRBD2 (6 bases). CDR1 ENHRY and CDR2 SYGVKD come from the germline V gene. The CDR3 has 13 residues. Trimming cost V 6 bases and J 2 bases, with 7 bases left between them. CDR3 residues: CAIRTSNTGELFF. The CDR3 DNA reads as TGTGCCATCAGGACTAGTAACACCGGGGAGCTGTTTTTT.

For the CDR3, the DNA is TGTGCCAGCGGAAGACAGGGGGCTTCAGGGGGCTACACCTTC. Amino acids: CASGRQGASGGYTF. The genes are TRBV2 and TRBJ1-2; 10 nucleotides align to TRBD1. J gave up 8 bases and V 8 bases, and 11 bases lay outside the gene matches. The CDR3 consists of 14 residues. The germline V gene encodes CDR1 SNHLY and CDR2 FYNNEI.

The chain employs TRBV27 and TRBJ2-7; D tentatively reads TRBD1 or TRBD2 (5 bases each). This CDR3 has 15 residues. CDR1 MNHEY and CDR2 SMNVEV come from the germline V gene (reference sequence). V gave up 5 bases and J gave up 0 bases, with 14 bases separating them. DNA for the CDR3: TGTGCCAGCAGTATCCGGGACGGCCTCTCCTACGAGCAGTACTTC. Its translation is CASSIRDGLSYEQYF.